The 7 T cell receptor beta chains presented below share a single source sample, sequenced in a study of early T cells in non-severe SARS-CoV-2 infection. TCRdb itself ran the 5' RACE reads through MiXCR, one entry per CDR3 protein. In the table there are about 29,000 distinct CDR3 sequences, approximately 5.4% of which are singletons. Sequencing was carried out using whole blood. The receptors were gathered from an adult who was a healthcare worker with PCR-confirmed SARS-CoV-2 infection or an uninfected control (not recorded which).

The sample holds many counts of this clonotype. This sequence joins TRBV18 and TRBJ2-3; 7 nucleotides align to TRBD2. CDR3 length equals 15 residues. V lost 3 bases to trimming and J lost 7 bases; unmatched junction nucleotides: 10. Germline V lookup: CDR1 KGHSH, CDR2 LQKENI. The DNA of the CDR3 is TGTGCCAGCTCACCCAGTAGCGGGCCAGCAAATACGCAGTATTTT. Encoded protein: CASSPSSGPANTQYF.

This rearrangement joins TRBV2 to TRBJ1-6, with D unresolved. The V gene's germline CDR1 is SNHLY and CDR2 FYNNEI. With 6 bases removed from V and 13 bases from J, the gap between germline ends came to 16 bases. The CDR3 covers 13 residues. CDR3 nucleotides: TGTGCCAGCAGGAGCGACGGGGAAATCCCCCTCCACTTT. Protein sequence: CASRSDGEIPLHF.

Ten or more counts support this clonotype. The chain has TRBV15 and TRBJ2-5, with D tentatively TRBD1 (6 bases). CDR3 length: 14 amino acids. Germline values: CDR1 LNHNV, CDR2 YYDKDF (reference sequence). Trimming stripped 7 bases from V and 2 bases from J, with 14 bases between. Written as DNA, the CDR3 is TGTGCCACCAAGCTCGGACAGACACAAGAGACCCAGTACTTC. Translated, it gives CATKLGQTQETQYF.

The rearrangement links TRBV6-2 or TRBV6-3 to TRBJ1-5, with 10 bases that match TRBD1. Germline V gives CDR1 MNHEY, CDR2 SVGEGT. The length of the CDR3 is 17 residues. J lost 1 base, V lost 0 bases, and 3 bases had no gene match. The CDR3 protein is CASSYSGTGASNQPQHF. In DNA, the CDR3 is TGTGCCAGCAGTTACTCCGGGACAGGGGCGAGCAATCAGCCCCAGCATTTT.

In this sample, this clonotype turned up many times. J is TRBJ2-7 and V is TRBV27; maybe TRBD1 (6 bases). This CDR3 has 14 residues. In germline, CDR1 is MNHEY, CDR2 SMNVEV (reference sequence). V dropped 6 bases and J dropped 2 bases, with 14 bases sitting between them. CDR3 nucleotide sequence: TGTGCCAGCAGAACCGGGACATCTGCCTACGAGCAGTACTTC. This codes for CASRTGTSAYEQYF.

This clonotype was seen a handful of times. The chain recombines TRBV7-2 with TRBJ1-5; D gene ambiguous. This CDR3 is built from 15 residues. V was shortened by 1 base and J by 3 bases, with 10 bases between the two germline ends. CDR1 and CDR2 from the germline V gene are SGHTA and FQGNSA. In DNA form, the CDR3 reads TGTGCCAGCAGCTTAGGAGTCGGTACCAATCAGCCCCAGCATTTT. This gives the protein CASSLGVGTNQPQHF.

This clonotype has ten or more counts. This rearrangement joins TRBV7-9 to TRBJ1-3; D unclear. Germline loops: CDR1 SEHNR, CDR2 FQNEAQ (reference sequence). Trimming stripped 1 base from V and 6 bases from J, with 10 bases between. This CDR3 comprises 14 residues. The CDR3 nucleotides are TGTGCCAGCAGCTTAGATGCCCGCGAAAACACCATATATTTT. Its translation is CASSLDARENTIYF.